A single sample is the source of the 32 T cell receptor beta chains below, sequenced in a study of control samples from healthy donors and cancer patients. The protocol was immunoSEQ multiplex PCR, while the TCRdb copy is restricted to in-frame clones and leaves out a portion. The table shows roughly 170,000 clones, with 85% to 95% occurring only once. The sequencing sample was made of blood. The source of these receptors is a woman aged 60-75 years in good health.

The chain couples TRBV2 to TRBJ1-2; 7 nucleotides line up with TRBD1. The J segment lost 5 bases and the V segment lost 7 bases, leaving 16 bases of the junction unmatched. The CDR3 is made up of 16 amino acids. CDR1 and CDR2 from the germline V gene are SNHLY and FYNNEI. CDR3 loop: CASTANNGQVIYGYTF. For the CDR3, the DNA is TGTGCCAGCACGGCCAACAATGGACAGGTTATATATGGCTACACCTTC.

This clone was seen a single time. The rearrangement links TRBV4-3 to TRBJ1-1; D is possibly TRBD1 (5 bases). The CDR3 covers 17 residues. Trimming pared 1 base from V and 1 base from J, leaving 16 bases between. Germline values: CDR1 LGHNA, CDR2 YSLEER. CDR3 sequence: CASSQGGYLTENTEAFF. The CDR3 bases are TGCGCCAGCAGCCAAGGGGGGTACTTGACAGAGAACACTGAAGCTTTCTTT.

This sequence joins TRBV6-5 and TRBJ1-1; no clear D. Trimming took 5 bases from V and 0 from J, leaving 13 bases between them. This CDR3 is 15 amino acids long. Germline V gene sequence: CDR1 MNHEY, CDR2 SVGAGI. The CDR3 protein is CASSPQYGMNTEAFF. Here the CDR3 DNA reads TGTGCCAGCAGTCCTCAATATGGCATGAACACTGAAGCTTTCTTT.

V and J are TRBV3-1 (or the pseudogene TRBV3-2) and TRBJ1-1; no definite D call. Looked up from germline, CDR1 is LGHDT and CDR2 is YNNKEL (reference sequence). This CDR3 has 14 residues. V was pared by 0 bases and J by 3 bases, with 8 bases between. CDR3 sequence reads: CASSQEALHTEAFF. As DNA, the CDR3 is TGTGCCAGCAGCCAAGAGGCACTGCACACTGAAGCTTTCTTT.

This chain uses TRBV3-1 (or the pseudogene TRBV3-2) with TRBJ2-4; 8 bases align to TRBD1. The germline V gene encodes CDR1 LGHDT and CDR2 YNNKEL (reference sequence). The CDR3 has 16 amino acids. Losses at the gene ends were 6 bases for V and 6 bases for J; bases not matched to a gene: 13. For the CDR3, the DNA is TGTGCCAGCAGAGCAACGGGTCAGGGGGCAGGAAACATTCAGTACTTC. Encoded protein: CASRATGQGAGNIQYF.

This chain uses TRBV6-5 with TRBJ1-3, with no clear D. The ends were cut back, 6 bases at V and 1 base at J, with 13 bases in the middle. Germline loops: CDR1 MNHEY, CDR2 SVGAGI. The CDR3 length is 15 residues. CDR3 in amino acids: CASRVTLASGNTIYF. CDR3 DNA sequence: TGTGCCAGCAGGGTAACTCTAGCTTCTGGAAACACCATATATTTT.

The chain recombines TRBV4-1 with TRBJ2-3; D might be TRBD2 (5 bases). The V and J ends lost 1 base and 4 bases respectively, with 15 bases between them. The CDR3 is 16 residues long. Germline CDR1 MGHRA, CDR2 YSYEKL. CDR3 nucleotides: TGCGCCAGCAGCCAAGCGGGCAAGCGGATTGCAGATACGCAGTATTTT. This gives the protein CASSQAGKRIADTQYF.

V gene TRBV30 combines with J gene TRBJ2-1; D unresolved. CDR1 and CDR2 from the germline V gene are GTSNPN and SVGIG (reference sequence). V gave up 0 bases and J gave up 6 bases, with 3 bases separating them. The CDR3 contains 11 residues. The CDR3: CAWSVLNEQFF. CDR3 bases: TGTGCCTGGAGTGTTCTCAATGAGCAGTTCTTC.

V usage is TRBV25-1 and J usage is TRBJ2-2; 7 nucleotides match TRBD1. Germline CDR1 MGHDK, CDR2 SYGVNS. The CDR3 has 17 residues. V was pared by 0 bases and J by 5 bases, with 9 bases of the junction left unmatched. The CDR3 DNA is TGTGCCAGCAGTGAATATAAGGGGGCAAAGGGGACCGGGGAGCTGTTTTTT. Translated: CASSEYKGAKGTGELFF.

The chain has TRBV7-9 and TRBJ2-1; weak D call: TRBD1 (5 bases). The CDR3 covers 14 residues. The V end was cut by 5 bases, the J end by 6 bases, with 14 bases between. Per germline, CDR1 SEHNR and CDR2 FQNEAQ (reference sequence). CDR3 nucleotides: TGTGCCAGCAGCAAAATGACAGCCCCCAATGAGCAGTTCTTC. It encodes CASSKMTAPNEQFF.

The J gene is TRBJ1-1, the V gene TRBV6-5, with 9 bases fitting TRBD1. CDR1 MNHEY and CDR2 SVGAGI come from the germline V gene. The trim removed 6 bases at V and 8 bases at J, leaving 1 base unmatched. The CDR3 has 11 residues. In DNA, the CDR3 is TGTGCCAGCAGAGGACAGGGGGAAGCTTTCTTT. The encoded protein is CASRGQGEAFF.

The chain links TRBV18 to TRBJ1-1, with 9 bases matching TRBD1. CDR3 length: 14 residues. The junction had 5 bases not matched to a gene; V was cut back by 3 bases and J by 6 bases. The germline V gene has CDR1 KGHSH and CDR2 LQKENI. In DNA, the CDR3 is TGTGCCAGCTCACCGGGACAGGGCTTCTCTGAAGCTTTCTTT. Protein: CASSPGQGFSEAFF.

The chain carries TRBV6-5 and TRBJ2-5, with TRBD1 identical over 7 bases. The CDR3 contains 16 residues. Germline V gives CDR1 MNHEY, CDR2 SVGAGI. V lost 0 bases, J lost 4 bases, and 8 bases stayed unmatched. CDR3 coding DNA: TGTGCCAGCAGTTACTCGAGACAGGGAACGGGAGAGACCCAGTACTTC. This gives the protein CASSYSRQGTGETQYF.

The chain combines TRBV11-3 with TRBJ2-1; 7 nucleotides align to TRBD2. J gave up 0 bases and V 0 bases, and 5 bases lay outside the gene matches. The germline CDR1 and CDR2 sequences are SGHNT and YENEEA. The CDR3 consists of 17 residues. As DNA, the CDR3 is TGTGCCAGCAGCTTAGATCTGGGGGGGAGCTCCTACAATGAGCAGTTCTTC. Amino acid sequence: CASSLDLGGSSYNEQFF.

This chain connects TRBV29-1 to TRBJ1-5; D possibly corresponds to TRBD1 (5 bases). V lost 2 bases and J 4 bases, leaving 12 bases between the germline ends. The CDR3 is made up of 14 amino acids. Germline V lookup: CDR1 SQVTM, CDR2 ANQGSEA. CDR3 nucleotide sequence: TGCAGCGTTGAACCCGGGACGGGGAATCAGCCCCAGCATTTT. Protein product: CSVEPGTGNQPQHF.

Concerning this clone: Other DNA sequences in this specimen translate into the identical CDR3. V usage is TRBV10-1 and J usage is TRBJ1-1, with no clear D. Germline V gene lookup returns CDR1 WNHNN and CDR2 SYGVQD (reference sequence). This CDR3 comprises 12 residues. Between the trimmed V and J ends, which lost 0 bases and 5 bases, there was a span of 4 bases. Here the CDR3 reads CASSESGTEAFF. In DNA form, the CDR3 reads TGCGCCAGCAGTGAGTCGGGGACTGAAGCTTTCTTT.

This clone appeared once. The chain joins TRBV5-1 to TRBJ2-7; 14 bases align to TRBD2. J gave up 2 bases and V 2 bases, and 9 bases lay outside the gene matches. The CDR3 extends over 18 amino acids. Germline CDR1 and CDR2: SGHRS and YFSETQ. The CDR3 DNA reads as TGCGCCAGCAGCTTACAGACTAGCGGGGGGGCCTCCGCCTACGAGCAGTACTTC. Protein sequence: CASSLQTSGGASAYEQYF.

CDR3 coding DNA: TGTGCCAGCAGCTTAGGCTTAGATTCACCCCTCCACTTT. Protein product: CASSLGLDSPLHF. The chain recombines TRBV11-2 with TRBJ1-6; D remains ambiguous. Germline loops: CDR1 SGHAT, CDR2 FQNNGV. CDR3 length equals 13 residues. Trimming removed 1 base from V and 8 bases from J, with 6 bases in between.

The rearrangement joins TRBV25-1 to TRBJ1-6; 7 positions match TRBD1. This CDR3 is built from 17 residues. Germline V gene sequence: CDR1 MGHDK, CDR2 SYGVNS. V lost 4 bases to trimming and J lost 4 bases; unmatched junction nucleotides: 10. The CDR3 loop is CASSGPGQRSYNSPLHF. The CDR3 DNA reads TGTGCCAGCAGTGGTCCGGGACAGCGCAGTTATAATTCACCCCTCCACTTT.

The V gene is TRBV7-8, the J gene TRBJ2-7; D is possibly TRBD2 (6 bases). The V and J ends lost 5 bases and 3 bases respectively, with 14 bases between them. This CDR3 spans 14 amino acids. Germline-derived CDR1 and CDR2 are SGHVS and FQNEAQ. As DNA, the CDR3 is TGTGCCAGCAGCCCCGGGGGAGAAGTCTACGAGCAGTACTTC. Its translation: CASSPGGEVYEQYF.

The rearrangement joins TRBV2 to TRBJ1-5; TRBD1 agrees at 9 bases. Germline V CDR1 and CDR2: SNHLY, FYNNEI. The length of the CDR3 is 14 residues. V trimming: 8 bases; J trimming: 1 base; junction bases outside the gene matches: 3. CDR3 in amino acids: CASGGQGSNQPQHF. The CDR3 DNA follows: TGTGCCAGCGGAGGACAGGGGAGCAATCAGCCCCAGCATTTT.

Note on this clone: The junction and the germline gene differ at one end; a read error may be behind it. The chain uses TRBV6-5 and TRBJ2-5; a possible D gene is TRBD1 (5 bases). This CDR3 region has 14 residues. The germline V gene encodes CDR1 MNHEY and CDR2 SVGAGI. CDR3 DNA: TGTGCCAGCAGCACAAGCTTTGGGGTGCAGGGTGTGAACTTC. It specifies CASSTSFGVQGVNF.

This clone was seen only once. This rearrangement joins TRBV6-2 or TRBV6-3 to TRBJ2-1; D possibly uses TRBD1 or TRBD2 (6 bases each). In germline, CDR1 is MNHEY, CDR2 SVGEGT. V was cut by 6 bases and J by 12 bases, with 9 bases left in between. CDR3 length: 10 residues. CDR3 region: CASSRGRQFF. In DNA, the CDR3 is TGTGCCAGCAGCCGGGGGCGGCAGTTCTTC.

The rearrangement links TRBV7-2 to TRBJ1-4; 11 bases are shared with TRBD1. This CDR3 has 14 residues. CDR1 SGHTA and CDR2 FQGNSA come from the germline V gene. V trimming: 5 bases; J trimming: 7 bases; junction bases outside the gene matches: 3. CDR3 residues: CASSPGQGVEKLFF. CDR3 DNA sequence: TGTGCCAGCAGCCCGGGACAGGGGGTTGAAAAACTGTTTTTT.

This clone has a handful of counts. This rearrangement joins TRBV6-5 to TRBJ2-5; 9 positions match TRBD1. This CDR3 has 14 residues. V lost 6 bases and J lost 10; bases outside the gene matches: 12. Germline lookup yields CDR1 MNHEY and CDR2 SVGAGI. The DNA for the CDR3 is TGTGCCAGCAGCTCGGGACAGGGCTCCTCTTACCAGTACTTC. Translated: CASSSGQGSSYQYF.

The chain is built from TRBV5-4 and TRBJ2-1; D remains unclear. The CDR3 contains 16 residues. In germline, CDR1 is SGHNT, CDR2 YYREEE (reference sequence). V was clipped by 3 bases and J by 3 bases, with 16 bases between them. This CDR3 is CASSSSDWGDYNEQFF. CDR3 sequence (DNA): TGTGCCAGCAGCTCCTCCGATTGGGGTGACTACAATGAGCAGTTCTTC.

The rearrangement joins TRBV7-8 to TRBJ1-3; weak D call: TRBD1 (5 bases). Germline CDR1 reads SGHVS; CDR2 reads FQNEAQ. The CDR3 covers 16 residues. The V end was cut by 1 base, the J end by 0 bases, with 10 bases between. CDR3 DNA sequence: TGTGCCAGCAGCTTAGGGCAGGGTGACTCTGGAAACACCATATATTTT. This sequence encodes CASSLGQGDSGNTIYF.

This chain joins TRBV18 and TRBJ2-1; D perhaps matches TRBD1 (5 bases). Germline V lookup: CDR1 KGHSH, CDR2 LQKENI. The CDR3 sequence is 15 residues long. Trimming took 5 bases from V and 7 from J, leaving 18 bases between them. The chain's CDR3 is CASSSSLGVRNEQFF. The CDR3 coding sequence is TGTGCCAGCTCATCCTCTTTAGGGGTAAGGAATGAGCAGTTCTTC.

This clone was found a few times. The chain has TRBV24-1 and TRBJ2-2; D is possibly TRBD1 (6 bases). The V end lost 7 bases, the J end lost 1 base, and 9 bases lay between the germline ends. This CDR3 has 14 residues. Germline CDR1 KGHDR, CDR2 SFDVKD. CDR3 protein: CATRETGNTGELFF. CDR3 sequence (DNA): TGTGCCACCAGAGAGACAGGGAACACCGGGGAGCTGTTTTTT.

The gene calls are TRBV14 and TRBJ2-3; the D is unclear. Germline CDR1 is SGHDN and CDR2 is FVKESK. V gave up 1 base and J gave up 15 bases, with 20 bases separating them. This CDR3 has 14 residues. The CDR3 DNA is TGTGCCAGCAGCCAAGGGTTAGTGGGCCGGGCTTTTTATTTT. Encoded protein: CASSQGLVGRAFYF.

The chain is built from TRBV12-1 and TRBJ2-1. TRBV12-1 is a known pseudogene. The CDR3 runs to 17 residues. Written as DNA, the CDR3 is TGTGCCAGCGGAAGGGCACAACCGCCTAGGCTCGTCAATGAGCAGTTCTTC. This sequence encodes CASGRAQPPRLVNEQFF.

The CDR3, as DNA: TGTGCCTGGAGTCCTTCAGGGAATCAGCCCCAGCATTTT. Translation gives CAWSPSGNQPQHF. The genes are TRBV30 and TRBJ1-5; D might be TRBD1 (5 bases). CDR3 length: 13 amino acids. In germline, CDR1 is GTSNPN, CDR2 SVGIG (reference sequence). With 2 bases removed from V and 4 bases from J, the gap between germline ends came to 9 bases.